The 14 T cell receptor beta chains given below trace back to one sample, sequenced in a study of blood T cell repertoires in COVID-19. Clones were read by immunoSEQ multiplex PCR, and TCRdb kept only the in-frame ones, dropping some. Of over 250,000 clones listed, about nine tenths were seen once; the top ten hold around 2%. Sample: peripheral blood. The receptors shown here come from a man between 50 and 59 years old with acute or convalescent COVID-19.

The chain has TRBV2 and TRBJ2-5; D is unclear. The V and J ends lost 1 base and 0 bases respectively, with 9 bases between them. Germline CDR1 is SNHLY and CDR2 is FYNNEI. CDR3 length: 15 amino acids. The CDR3 is CASSEVSEYQETQYF. CDR3 nucleotide sequence: TGTGCCAGCAGTGAAGTATCCGAGTACCAAGAGACCCAGTACTTC. Looking up the rest from reference TRBV2 and TRBJ2-5 gives the full variable domain: EPEVTQTPSHQVTQMGQEVILRCVPISNHLYFYWYRQILGQKVEFLVSFYNNEISEKSEIFDDQFSVERPDGSNFTLKIRSTKLEDSAMYFCASSEVSEYQETQYFGPGTRLLVL.

With regard to this clone: The sample holds other DNA sequences that translate to the same CDR3. The rearrangement links TRBV5-4 to TRBJ1-1; 10 nucleotides agree with TRBD1. With V trimmed by 3 bases and J by 1 base, 0 bases remained unmatched. The CDR3 consists of 14 residues. CDR1 is SGHNT and CDR2 is YYREEE in the germline V gene (reference sequence). CDR3 residues: CASSWDRGNTEAFF. In nucleotides, the CDR3 is TGTGCCAGCAGCTGGGACAGGGGGAACACTGAAGCTTTCTTT.

This chain uses TRBV5-4 with TRBJ2-7, with 7 bases matching TRBD1. Looked up from germline, CDR1 is SGHNT and CDR2 is YYREEE (reference sequence). V shed 6 bases and J 7 bases; nucleotides not matched to a gene: 1. There are 10 residues in the CDR3. The CDR3 DNA reads as TGTGCCAGCACCAGGGGGGAGCAGTACTTC. Translated, it gives CASTRGEQYF.

The rearrangement links TRBV2 to TRBJ1-1; 9 nucleotides align to TRBD1. The V segment lost 11 bases and the J segment 1 base; nucleotides outside the gene matches: 5. Per germline, CDR1 SNHLY and CDR2 FYNNEI. The CDR3 sequence is 13 residues long. The CDR3 spells CAGWTGANTEAFF. CDR3 nucleotides: TGTGCCGGGTGGACAGGGGCGAACACTGAAGCTTTCTTT.

The chain recombines TRBV27 with TRBJ2-7; weak D call: TRBD1 (6 bases). The V end was cut by 5 bases, the J end by 1 base, with 9 bases between. Germline assignment: CDR1 MNHEY and CDR2 SMNVEV (reference sequence). CDR3 length: 13 residues. The chain's CDR3 is CASSRQDSYEQYF. As DNA, the CDR3 is TGTGCCAGCAGTAGACAGGATTCCTACGAGCAGTACTTC.

This clone was seen only once. The V call is TRBV6-2 or TRBV6-3, the J call TRBJ2-1; TRBD2 matches at 12 bases. This CDR3 contains 14 residues. CDR1 is MNHEY and CDR2 is SVGEGT in the germline V gene. Trimming took 6 bases from V and 5 from J; bases not matched to a gene: 2. CDR3 in DNA: TGTGCCAGCAGCGGACTAGCGGGGCACAATGAGCAGTTCTTC. It is translated as CASSGLAGHNEQFF.

The chain uses TRBV7-2 and TRBJ2-5; D unclear. Trimming left V 11 bases short and J 5 bases short, with 15 bases between. The germline V gene encodes CDR1 SGHTA and CDR2 FQGNSA. The CDR3 has 12 amino acids. CDR3 sequence (DNA): TGTGCCTCAAGAACAGATCGCGAGACCCAGTACTTC. It is translated as CASRTDRETQYF.

The rearrangement links TRBV30 to TRBJ1-5, with 8 bases fitting TRBD1. V shed 3 bases and J 9 bases; nucleotides not matched to a gene: 13. The CDR3 covers 15 residues. Germline V gene lookup returns CDR1 GTSNPN and CDR2 SVGIG (reference sequence). The CDR3 loop reads CAWSVTGVTAWPQHF. CDR3 in DNA: TGTGCCTGGAGCGTGACAGGGGTCACCGCCTGGCCCCAGCATTTT.

V usage is TRBV7-9 and J usage is TRBJ1-3; tentatively, D is TRBD1 (5 bases). V lost 5 bases and J lost 11, with 19 bases in between. The CDR3 loop spans 14 amino acids. Germline CDR1 SEHNR, CDR2 FQNEAQ (reference sequence). CDR3 in DNA: TGTGCCAGCAGCCCAGAAGGTGGGCAGGGCGCCATATATTTT. Amino acid sequence: CASSPEGGQGAIYF. The full variable domain, its missing parts supplied by reference TRBV7-9 and TRBJ1-3, is DTGVSQNPRHKITKRGQNVTFRCDPISEHNRLYWYRQTLGQGPEFLTYFQNEAQLEKSRLLSDRFSAERPKGSFSTLEIQRTEQGDSAMYLCASSPEGGQGAIYFGEGSWLTVV.

The rearrangement joins TRBV3-1 (or the pseudogene TRBV3-2) to TRBJ1-1, with TRBD1 identical over 9 bases. There are 15 residues in the CDR3. J gave up 1 base and V 6 bases, and 6 bases lay outside the gene matches. CDR1 and CDR2 from the germline V gene are LGHDT and YNNKEL (reference sequence). In DNA, the CDR3 is TGTGCCAGCAGTACAGGGGGCGCGAGGAACACTGAAGCTTTCTTT. Translating gives CASSTGGARNTEAFF.

The rearrangement uses TRBV7-8 and TRBJ1-5; 9 bases match TRBD1. Germline V gene data show CDR1 as SGHVS and CDR2 as FQNEAQ. CDR3 length: 16 residues. The junction had 3 bases not matched to a gene; V was cut back by 2 bases and J by 1 base. CDR3 region: CASSLLGTGSNQPQHF. The CDR3 nucleotides are TGTGCCAGCAGCTTACTTGGGACAGGGAGCAATCAGCCCCAGCATTTT. Together with reference TRBV7-8 and TRBJ1-5, the CDR3 gives the full variable domain: GAGVSQSPRYKVAKRGQDVALRCDPISGHVSLFWYQQALGQGPEFLTYFQNEAQLDKSGLPSDRFFAERPEGSVSTLKIQRTQQEDSAVYLCASSLLGTGSNQPQHFGDGTRLSIL.

The V and J genes are TRBV27 and TRBJ2-6; D is undetermined. Germline CDR1 reads MNHEY; CDR2 reads SMNVEV (reference sequence). This CDR3 comprises 16 residues. With 0 bases removed from V and 4 bases from J, the gap between germline ends came to 10 bases. CDR3 DNA sequence: TGTGCCAGCAGTTTATCTCCAGTAGCCGGGGCCAACGTCCTGACTTTC. This sequence encodes CASSLSPVAGANVLTF.

The chain uses TRBV2 and TRBJ1-5; 11 positions agree with TRBD1. The CDR3 covers 14 residues. The germline CDR1 and CDR2 sequences are SNHLY and FYNNEI. V gave up 6 bases and J gave up 6 bases; unmatched junction bases: 4. The CDR3 loop reads CASSGTGGRQPQHF. The CDR3 region has the DNA TGTGCCAGCAGCGGGACAGGGGGTCGTCAGCCCCAGCATTTT. The complete variable domain, with remaining parts taken from reference TRBV2 and TRBJ1-5, reads EPEVTQTPSHQVTQMGQEVILRCVPISNHLYFYWYRQILGQKVEFLVSFYNNEISEKSEIFDDQFSVERPDGSNFTLKIRSTKLEDSAMYFCASSGTGGRQPQHFGDGTRLSIL.

In DNA, the CDR3 is TGTGCCAGCTCAGAACAGGCTCGCCTTCAAGAGACCCAGTACTTC. Translation gives CASSEQARLQETQYF. The chain couples TRBV7-9 to TRBJ2-5, with D maybe TRBD1 (5 bases). With 8 bases removed from V and 2 bases from J, the gap between germline ends came to 18 bases. The CDR3 has 15 residues. Germline V lookup: CDR1 SEHNR, CDR2 FQNEAQ (reference sequence).